This TCR beta chain was observed in a study of shared clonotypes between healthy human individuals (TCRdb year 2020). About the investigation overall: The cohort included a few men and a couple of women between 18 and 49 years of age. Per donor, three plates each were used for CD4 naive and CD4 memory, two for CD8 naive, and one for CD8 memory. Blood TCR repertoires of a handful of healthy adults were deeply sequenced to estimate repertoire size and the extent of clonotype sharing between individuals. Libraries were prepared and TCR repertoires were sequenced by different laboratories using diverse techniques, in order to increase sequencing depth and limit assay-specific biases. Per donor, leukapheresis produced somewhere between about 0.85 and 9.5 billion PBMCs.

CDR1 and CDR2 were assigned from the germline V gene as SGHRS and YFSETQ. The trim is 2 bases for V and 0 bases for J, with a gap of 11 bases between the germline ends. The CDR3, cysteine through phenylalanine, is 15 amino acids long. CDR3 DNA only is kept here, 45 bases in frame from base 1. Broad study findings and their caveats: The small number of donors limited the genetic and exposure-history diversity represented. Sharing across several donors was observed for roughly 5.4% of naive CD4, about 3.2% of naive CD8, over 2% of memory CD4, and 0.4% of memory CD8 clonotypes. Rarefaction of sorted-subset datasets indicated incomplete sequencing despite the large sequencing depth. Compared with non-shared clonotypes, the clonotypes found in all four sorted-subset donors had higher generation probabilities. Pairwise subsampling indicated that sequencing depth was expected to affect the degree of clonotype sharing among donors. Naive subsets generally had larger estimated clonotype richness than memory subsets. Only blood was sampled, and tissue TCR repertoires likely differ from those in blood.

Donors were healthy HIV-negative adults with no recently reported acute infections or vaccinations. All donors were Caucasian adults living in Nashville, Tennessee, USA. CD4+ T cells were enriched by magnetic negative selection, after which naive cells were positively selected on CD45RA and the negative fraction was taken as the memory subset. Blood was collected by leukapheresis, and PBMCs were isolated by Ficoll-Histopaque density gradient centrifugation and then cryopreserved in liquid nitrogen vapor phase. Purity and quantity of every magnetically sorted T cell population were checked by analytical flow cytometry. Genomic DNA was isolated from each sorted fraction and quantified by UV absorbance on a Nanodrop 2000c. Using the deep immunoSEQ assay, multiplex PCR amplified TCR CDR3 regions from genomic DNA. For each cell subset, the extracted genomic DNA was distributed evenly across all wells of several immunoSEQ 96-well plates, and each plate served as one replicate. For sorted subsets, approximately 190 ng genomic DNA, equal to 30,000 or so T cell genomes, was loaded into each replicate PCR. Purified libraries were measured with a Qubit 3.0 fluorometer, size-checked on a Bioanalyzer 2100, and measured again with the KAPA Library Quantification kit. A separate single-read 150-cycle Illumina NextSeq 550 flow cell was used to sequence each immunoSEQ 96-well plate. In the original analysis: Because only junctional sequences without quality scores were contained in the immunoSEQ output, filtering matching that applied to full-length reads could not be performed. To assign V/J genes and CDR3, sequences were annotated using PyIR, a Python wrapper for IgBLAST v1.9, with IMGT germline references. Reads were removed for weak V/J assignments (E-value above 1e-6), missing CDR3, stop codons, out-of-frame junctions, or ambiguous translated residues. V3J clonotypes were defined as sequences sharing the same inferred V gene, J gene, and CDR3 amino acid sequence. Percentage overlap between repertoires was computed as shared unique clonotypes divided by the size of the smaller repertoire. RTK rarefaction, the Chao1 estimator, and Recon v2.1 estimates of unobserved clonotypes were used to assess repertoire richness. Generation probabilities for all TCRbeta clonotypes obtained by the gDNA method from a handful of donors were computed using OLGA. In its TCRdb copy, this immuneACCESS table keeps in-frame sequences only and misses some clones. Where compared with another copy, unresolved V genes explain less than half of these, and the others have no known cause. From that table come the V and J calls and clone size; the DNA was used to work out D and trimming. The sample contains more than 1.2 million clones, approximately 98.5% of them found a single time. The ten largest clones add up to about 0.4% of the sample.

Turning to this clone: What this receptor recognizes is not known. The record has no base qualities; no much larger clone is one base away.

This sequence uses TRBV5-1 and TRBJ1-1, with no confidently assigned D gene. The sequenced material came from naive CD4+ T cells sorted from blood. The sample's cell subset or site label is to be understood as: CD45RA+ positively selected. This TCR was sampled from a man aged 30-40 years in good health. The encoded CDR3 is CASSFSARMNTEAFF. The nucleotide sequence is given as TGCGCCAGCAGCTTCTCGGCGCGGATGAACACTGAAGCTTTCTTT.